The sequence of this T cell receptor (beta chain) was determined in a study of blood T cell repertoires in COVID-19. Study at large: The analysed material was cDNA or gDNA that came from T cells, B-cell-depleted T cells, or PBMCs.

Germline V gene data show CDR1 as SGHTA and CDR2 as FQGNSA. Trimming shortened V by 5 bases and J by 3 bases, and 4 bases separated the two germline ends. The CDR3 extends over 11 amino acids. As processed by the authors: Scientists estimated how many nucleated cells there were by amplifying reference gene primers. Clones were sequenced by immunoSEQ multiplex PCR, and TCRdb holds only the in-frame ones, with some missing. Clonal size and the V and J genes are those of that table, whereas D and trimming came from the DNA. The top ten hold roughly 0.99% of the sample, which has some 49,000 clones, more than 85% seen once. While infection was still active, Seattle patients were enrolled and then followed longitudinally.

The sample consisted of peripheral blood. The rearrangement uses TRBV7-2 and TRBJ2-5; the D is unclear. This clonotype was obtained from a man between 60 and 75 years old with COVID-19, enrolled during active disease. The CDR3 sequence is CASSPKETQYF. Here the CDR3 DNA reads TGTGCCAGCAGCCCAAAAGAGACCCAGTACTTC.